The 21 T cell receptor beta chains reported below all come from one sample, sequenced in a study of shared clonotypes between healthy human individuals. Here immunoSEQ multiplex PCR was the method, and the copy in TCRdb shows in-frame clones only, minus some. The data hold millions of clones, with around 90% observed a single time. The sample was naive CD4+ T cells sorted from blood. Subset here: CD45RA+ positively selected. The receptors were sampled from a man between 18 and 35 years old in good health.

The chain combines TRBV6-5 with TRBJ1-1; D not certain. V lost 2 bases, J lost 6 bases, and 16 bases lay in between. CDR1 and CDR2 (germline): MNHEY, SVGAGI. The CDR3 length is 15 residues. In DNA, the CDR3 is TGTGCCAGCAGTTACGGGGTCCTGATGATAGCTGAAGCTTTCTTT. This codes for CASSYGVLMIAEAFF.

The sample holds one count of this clone. The rearrangement links TRBV5-1 to TRBJ1-4; no reliable D call. The germline CDR1 and CDR2 sequences are SGHRS and YFSETQ. The V end was cut by 1 base, the J end by 3 bases, with 7 bases between. The CDR3 runs to 14 residues. This CDR3 reads CASSLQTSNEKLFF. The CDR3 nucleotides are TGCGCCAGCAGCTTGCAGACGTCTAATGAAAAACTGTTTTTT.

V and J are TRBV28 and TRBJ1-1, with D unresolved. The CDR3 sequence is 10 residues long. CDR1 is MDHEN, CDR2 SYDVKM, per germline. With 10 bases removed from V and 4 bases from J, the gap between germline ends came to 7 bases. CDR3 nucleotide sequence: TGTGCCACCACGACCACTGAAGCTTTCTTT. This sequence encodes CATTTTEAFF.

Of note for this clone: This sample includes further DNA sequences coding for the same CDR3. The genes are TRBV5-1 and TRBJ1-1; 7 nucleotides align to TRBD1. Germline trimming cut 3 bases from V and 4 bases from J; bases unmatched to any gene: 6. The CDR3 spans 14 residues. Germline lookup yields CDR1 SGHRS and CDR2 YFSETQ. The CDR3 bases are TGCGCCAGCAGCTCACAGGGGAGTGGCACTGAAGCTTTCTTT. Translated, it gives CASSSQGSGTEAFF.

V gene TRBV10-3 combines with J gene TRBJ1-4; no reliable D call. CDR3 size: 15 residues. V lost 0 bases to trimming and J lost 6 bases, with 11 bases between them. Per the germline V gene, CDR1 is ENHRY and CDR2 is SYGVKD. Here the CDR3 DNA reads TGTGCCATCAGTGAGTCGTGGGCAGACGATGAAAAACTGTTTTTT. Translation gives CAISESWADDEKLFF.

This chain joins TRBV5-1 and TRBJ2-7; weak D call: TRBD1 (6 bases). The CDR3 has 13 residues. Germline V lookup: CDR1 SGHRS, CDR2 YFSETQ. The V gene lost 4 bases and the J gene lost 3 bases, with 11 bases spanning the gap. CDR3 sequence reads: CASSNGRGYEQYF. CDR3 DNA sequence: TGCGCCAGCAGCAACGGCAGGGGCTACGAGCAGTACTTC.

This chain joins TRBV10-2 and TRBJ1-2; no clear D gene. The germline gives CDR1 WSHSY, CDR2 SAAADI. The CDR3 has 13 amino acids. Trimming removed 8 bases from V and 2 bases from J, with 12 bases in between. DNA of the CDR3: TGCGCCAGCGGAACGGGGAACAACTATGGCTACACCTTC. Protein: CASGTGNNYGYTF.

Points on this clone: A junction boundary mismatches the germline segment, possibly from a read error. The chain couples TRBV7-7 to TRBJ2-3; no reliable D call. Germline CDR1 SSHAT, CDR2 FNYEAQ (reference sequence). This CDR3 comprises 15 residues. Written as DNA, the CDR3 is TGTGCTAGCAGCCCCATGGCAACCAACACAGATACGCAGTATTTT. It encodes CASSPMATNTDTQYF.

A remark on this clone: Distinct nucleotide sequences in the sample also encode this CDR3. The chain recombines TRBV7-9 with TRBJ2-3; D not certain. Trimming cost V 2 bases and J 6 bases, with 6 bases left between them. Germline V CDR1 and CDR2: SEHNR, FQNEAQ (reference sequence). The CDR3 length is 12 residues. The CDR3 sequence is CASSLSGDTQYF. CDR3 nucleotide sequence: TGTGCCAGCAGCTTATCCGGGGATACGCAGTATTTT.

V and J are TRBV15 and TRBJ2-3; D gene unclear. From germline, CDR1 is LNHNV and CDR2 YYDKDF (reference sequence). CDR3 length: 11 residues. Trimming removed 1 base at V and 6 bases at J, with 2 bases between. The CDR3 DNA sequence: TGTGCCACCAGCAGAGCTGATACGCAGTATTTT. Its protein is CATSRADTQYF.

This clone was observed a few times. The chain combines TRBV5-1 with TRBJ1-6; maybe TRBD1 (6 bases). V lost 0 bases and J 10 bases, leaving 14 bases between the germline ends. Per the germline V gene, CDR1 is SGHRS and CDR2 is YFSETQ. The CDR3 covers 15 residues. CDR3 nucleotide sequence: TGCGCCAGCAGCTTGGCCTGGCAGGGGACCTCACCCCTCCACTTT. It specifies CASSLAWQGTSPLHF.

To note about this clone: The junction and the germline gene differ at one end; a read error may be behind it. This chain links TRBV10-3 with TRBJ1-1; TRBD1 aligns across 8 bases. The CDR3 has 12 residues. Germline V gene sequence: CDR1 ENHRY, CDR2 SYGVKD. CDR3 coding DNA: TGTGCCAGCAGTGACAGGGGTACTGAAGCTTTCTTT. It yields the protein CASSDRGTEAFF.

V and J are TRBV30 and TRBJ2-5; D is tentatively TRBD1 or TRBD2 (6 bases each). The CDR3 has 13 residues. Looked up from germline, CDR1 is GTSNPN and CDR2 is SVGIG (reference sequence). Trimming took off 3 bases at V and 9 bases at J, with 17 bases between the two ends. Here the CDR3 DNA reads TGTGCCTGGAGCCCAGGGGAGGAAAGGGCCCAGTACTTC. This codes for CAWSPGEERAQYF.

This clone was seen more than once but under ten times. The gene calls are TRBV6-5 and TRBJ2-7; the D is unclear. V lost 6 bases and J lost 7, with 10 bases in between. Per the germline V gene, CDR1 is MNHEY and CDR2 is SVGAGI. CDR3 size: 11 residues. This CDR3 reads CASSTAREQYF. CDR3 coding DNA: TGTGCCAGCAGCACGGCTCGTGAGCAGTACTTC.

The J gene is TRBJ2-7, the V gene TRBV5-1; D could derive from TRBD1 or TRBD2 (5 bases each). V gave up 6 bases and J gave up 0 bases, with 13 bases separating them. Germline V gene data show CDR1 as SGHRS and CDR2 as YFSETQ. This CDR3 is built from 14 residues. The CDR3 sequence is CASTGLTSSYEQYF. CDR3 DNA sequence: TGCGCCAGCACGGGGCTTACGAGCTCCTACGAGCAGTACTTC.

The CDR3 coding sequence is TGTGCCTGGAGTGGACGGCAGTACGAGCAGTACTTC. Its translation is CAWSGRQYEQYF. This sequence joins TRBV30 and TRBJ2-7; D not resolved. V shed 1 base and J shed 4 bases, with 8 bases lying between them. The germline V gene encodes CDR1 GTSNPN and CDR2 SVGIG (reference sequence). The CDR3 extends over 12 amino acids. The full variable domain, in which reference TRBV30 and TRBJ2-7 provide the parts outside the CDR3, is SQTIHQWPATLVQPVGSPLSLECTVEGTSNPNLYWYRQAAGRGLQLLFYSVGIGQISSEVPQNLSASRPQDRQFILSSKKLLLSDSGFYLCAWSGRQYEQYFGPGTRLTVT.

The V and J genes are TRBV5-6 and TRBJ1-2; 10 positions agree with TRBD1. Looked up from germline, CDR1 is SGHDT and CDR2 is YYEEEE. Trimming cost V 4 bases and J 6 bases; bases outside gene matches: 6. CDR3 length: 14 amino acids. The CDR3 sequence: CASSAETGGDGYTF. CDR3 DNA sequence: TGTGCCAGCAGCGCCGAGACAGGGGGCGATGGCTACACCTTC.

About this clone: Other DNA sequences of this sample code for an identical CDR3. J is TRBJ2-5 and V is TRBV7-2, with 10 bases fitting TRBD2. The CDR3 is 15 residues long. From germline, CDR1 is SGHTA and CDR2 FQGNSA. Trimming cost V 2 bases and J 4 bases; bases outside gene matches: 4. As DNA, the CDR3 is TGTGCCAGCAGCTTATCAGCGGGAGGGGGAGAGACCCAGTACTTC. This gives the protein CASSLSAGGGETQYF.

Points on this clone: Other nucleotide sequences from this sample produce the same CDR3. The chain combines TRBV5-4 with TRBJ2-2; 10 bases match TRBD2. Germline V gives CDR1 SGHNT, CDR2 YYREEE (reference sequence). This CDR3 has 16 residues. Germline trimming cut 0 bases from V and 5 bases from J; bases unmatched to any gene: 4. DNA of the CDR3: TGTGCCAGCAGCTTGGGTCTAGCGGGAGTAACCGGGGAGCTGTTTTTT. It codes for CASSLGLAGVTGELFF.

The chain joins TRBV28 to TRBJ2-7; 9 positions agree with TRBD1. Trimming took 5 bases from V and 4 from J; bases not matched to a gene: 9. This CDR3 contains 15 residues. The germline V gene encodes CDR1 MDHEN and CDR2 SYDVKM. The CDR3 coding sequence is TGTGCCAGCAGTGGGACCGGGACAGGGCGATACGAGCAGTACTTC. Protein: CASSGTGTGRYEQYF.

The chain carries TRBV5-4 and TRBJ2-5; D may be TRBD1 or TRBD2 (5 bases each). CDR1 SGHNT and CDR2 YYREEE come from the germline V gene (reference sequence). With 4 bases removed from V and 5 bases from J, the gap between germline ends came to 15 bases. The CDR3 is 14 residues long. The CDR3 reads CASSLRGSGETQYF. Here the CDR3 DNA reads TGTGCCAGCAGCCTCCGGGGCTCCGGCGAGACCCAGTACTTC.